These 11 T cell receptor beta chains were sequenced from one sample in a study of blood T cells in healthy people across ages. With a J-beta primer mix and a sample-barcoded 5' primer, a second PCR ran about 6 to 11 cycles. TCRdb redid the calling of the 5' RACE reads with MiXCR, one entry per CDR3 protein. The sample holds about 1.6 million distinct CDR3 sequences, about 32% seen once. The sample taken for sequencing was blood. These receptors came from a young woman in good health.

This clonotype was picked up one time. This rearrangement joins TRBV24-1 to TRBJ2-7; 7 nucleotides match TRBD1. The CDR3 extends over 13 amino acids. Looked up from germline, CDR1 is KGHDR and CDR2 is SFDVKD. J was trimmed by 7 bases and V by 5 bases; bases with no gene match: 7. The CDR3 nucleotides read TGTGCCACCAGTGCTCCGACAGGGTCTGAGCAGTACTTC. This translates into CATSAPTGSEQYF.

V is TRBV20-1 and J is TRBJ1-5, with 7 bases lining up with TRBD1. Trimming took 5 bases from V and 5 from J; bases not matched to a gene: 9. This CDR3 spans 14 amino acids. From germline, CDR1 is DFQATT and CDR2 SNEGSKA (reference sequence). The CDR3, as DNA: TGCAGTGCTCCTCCCCGGGACAGAGATCAGCCCCAGCATTTT. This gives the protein CSAPPRDRDQPQHF.

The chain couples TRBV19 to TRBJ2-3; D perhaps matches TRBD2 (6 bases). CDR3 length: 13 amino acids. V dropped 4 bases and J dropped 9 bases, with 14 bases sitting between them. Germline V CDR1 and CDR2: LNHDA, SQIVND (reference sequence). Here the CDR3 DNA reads TGTGCCAGTAGTACACCAGGGAGGTCGACGCAGTATTTT. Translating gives CASSTPGRSTQYF. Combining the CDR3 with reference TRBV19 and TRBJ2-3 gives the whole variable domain DGGITQSPKYLFRKEGQNVTLSCEQNLNHDAMYWYRQDPGQGLRLIYYSQIVNDFQKGDIAEGYSVSREKKESFPLTVTSAQKNPTAFYLCASSTPGRSTQYFGPGTRLTVL.

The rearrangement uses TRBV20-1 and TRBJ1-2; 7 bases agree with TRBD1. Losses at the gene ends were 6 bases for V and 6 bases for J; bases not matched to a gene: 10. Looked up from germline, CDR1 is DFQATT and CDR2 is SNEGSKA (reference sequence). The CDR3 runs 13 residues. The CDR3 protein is CSAPETGVHGYTF. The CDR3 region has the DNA TGCAGTGCCCCAGAAACAGGGGTCCATGGCTACACCTTC.

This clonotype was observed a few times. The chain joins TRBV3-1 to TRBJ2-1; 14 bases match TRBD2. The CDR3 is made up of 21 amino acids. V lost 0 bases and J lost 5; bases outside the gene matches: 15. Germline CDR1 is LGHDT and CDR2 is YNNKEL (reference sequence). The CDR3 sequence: CASSQEPTSGGAISLDNEQFF. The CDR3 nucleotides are TGTGCCAGCAGCCAAGAACCGACTAGCGGGGGGGCTATATCCCTGGACAATGAGCAGTTCTTC.

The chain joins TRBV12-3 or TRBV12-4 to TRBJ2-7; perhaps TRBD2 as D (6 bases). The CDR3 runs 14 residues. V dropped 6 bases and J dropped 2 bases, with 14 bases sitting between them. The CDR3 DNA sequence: TGTGCCAGCAGACCCGGACTACCACCCTACGAGCAGTACTTC. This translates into CASRPGLPPYEQYF.

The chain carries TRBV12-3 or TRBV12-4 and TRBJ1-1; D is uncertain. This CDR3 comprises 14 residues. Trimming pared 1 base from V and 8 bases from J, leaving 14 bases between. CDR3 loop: CASSLESGREEAFF. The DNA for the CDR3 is TGTGCCAGCAGTTTAGAGTCCGGACGCGAGGAAGCTTTCTTT.

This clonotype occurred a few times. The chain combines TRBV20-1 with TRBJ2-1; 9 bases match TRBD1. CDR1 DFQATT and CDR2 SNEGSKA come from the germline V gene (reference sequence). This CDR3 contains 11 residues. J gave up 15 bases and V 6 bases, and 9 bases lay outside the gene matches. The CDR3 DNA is TGCAGTGCCCCGACTCGGACAGGGGTGTTCTTC. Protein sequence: CSAPTRTGVFF.

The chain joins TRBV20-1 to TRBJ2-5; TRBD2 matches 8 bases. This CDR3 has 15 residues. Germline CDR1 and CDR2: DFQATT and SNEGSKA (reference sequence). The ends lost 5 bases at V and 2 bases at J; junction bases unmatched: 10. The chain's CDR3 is CSAAPGLGPQETQYF. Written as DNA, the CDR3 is TGCAGTGCTGCCCCGGGACTAGGACCTCAAGAGACCCAGTACTTC.

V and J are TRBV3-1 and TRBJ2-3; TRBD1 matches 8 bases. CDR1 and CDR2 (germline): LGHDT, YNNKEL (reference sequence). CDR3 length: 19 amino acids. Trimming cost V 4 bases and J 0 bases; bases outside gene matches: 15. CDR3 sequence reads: CASSPVWGQASESTDTQYF. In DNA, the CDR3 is TGTGCCAGCAGCCCCGTGTGGGGACAGGCTAGCGAGAGCACAGATACGCAGTATTTT.

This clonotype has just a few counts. The CDR3 protein is CASSPSISGVGNEQFF. Here the CDR3 DNA reads TGTGCCAGCTCACCGTCGATAAGCGGGGTAGGCAATGAGCAGTTCTTC. The gene calls are TRBV18 and TRBJ2-1; 7 bases map to TRBD2. The CDR3 is 16 amino acids. CDR1 KGHSH and CDR2 LQKENI come from the germline V gene. V trimming: 3 bases; J trimming: 6 bases; junction bases outside the gene matches: 11.